These 13 T cell receptor beta chains share one sample of origin, sequenced in a study of cytomegalovirus exposure and HLA in healthy donors. 60 Vbeta and 13 Jbeta primers were used in PCR. Sequenced by immunoSEQ multiplex PCR; TCRdb stores in-frame clones only, minus some. The repertoire holds 150,000 or so clones, with approximately 84% as singletons. Sequenced sample: PBMCs. All receptors derive from a woman in her 50s in good health and CMV-seropositive.

This rearrangement joins TRBV10-2 to TRBJ1-2; D remains unclear. CDR1 and CDR2 from the germline V gene are WSHSY and SAAADI. This CDR3 spans 14 amino acids. The ends were cut back, 3 bases at V and 4 bases at J, with 12 bases in the middle. Here the CDR3 DNA reads TGCGCCAGCAGTGACCCGCGGCTATCCTATGGCTACACCTTC. It encodes CASSDPRLSYGYTF.

The rearrangement joins TRBV7-8 to TRBJ2-7; D possibly corresponds to TRBD1 (5 bases). The CDR3 length is 18 residues. V was clipped by 3 bases and J by 2 bases, with 23 bases between them. Germline CDR1 and CDR2: SGHVS and FQNEAQ. This CDR3 is CASSFGFRLQGVPYEQYF. In DNA form, the CDR3 reads TGTGCCAGCAGCTTCGGTTTTAGGCTTCAGGGCGTTCCCTACGAGCAGTACTTC.

V usage is TRBV4-2 and J usage is TRBJ2-2; 8 bases line up with TRBD1. Germline trimming cut 5 bases from V and 4 bases from J; bases unmatched to any gene: 9. CDR1 is LGHNA, CDR2 YNFKEQ, per germline. This CDR3 comprises 16 residues. CDR3 DNA: TGTGCCAGCAGCTCGCAGGGGGCGCGTGGCACCGGGGAGCTGTTTTTT. The encoded protein is CASSSQGARGTGELFF.

The chain has TRBV5-4 and TRBJ1-1, with TRBD1 identical over 10 bases. The V segment lost 3 bases and the J segment 7 bases; nucleotides outside the gene matches: 3. Germline V gene lookup returns CDR1 SGHNT and CDR2 YYREEE (reference sequence). The CDR3 has 13 residues. The chain's CDR3 is CASSYGQGVEAFF. The DNA of the CDR3 is TGTGCCAGCAGCTACGGACAGGGGGTTGAAGCTTTCTTT.

The chain links TRBV5-6 to TRBJ2-7, with 8 nucleotides matching TRBD1. V lost 4 bases to trimming and J lost 2 bases; unmatched junction nucleotides: 8. The V gene's germline CDR1 is SGHDT and CDR2 YYEEEE. The CDR3 is 15 residues long. The CDR3 is CASSIPGQEPYEQYF. The CDR3 DNA reads as TGTGCCAGCAGCATTCCGGGACAGGAGCCCTACGAGCAGTACTTC. Full variable domain (outside the CDR3, taken from reference TRBV5-6 and TRBJ2-7): DAGVTQSPTHLIKTRGQQVTLRCSPKSGHDTVSWYQQALGQGPQFIFQYYEEEERQRGNFPDRFSGHQFPNYSSELNVNALLLGDSALYLCASSIPGQEPYEQYFGPGTRLTVT.

The chain has TRBV5-5 and TRBJ1-4; TRBD1 matches at 7 bases. The CDR3 has 13 amino acids. V lost 2 bases and J lost 8; bases outside the gene matches: 3. In germline, CDR1 is SGHKS, CDR2 YYEKEE (reference sequence). DNA for the CDR3: TGTGCCAGCAGCTTCCAGACAGGGGAAAAACTGTTTTTT. It encodes CASSFQTGEKLFF. Together with reference TRBV5-5 and TRBJ1-4, the CDR3 gives the full variable domain: DAGVTQSPTHLIKTRGQQVTLRCSPISGHKSVSWYQQVLGQGPQFIFQYYEKEERGRGNFPDRFSARQFPNYSSELNVNALLLGDSALYLCASSFQTGEKLFFGSGTQLSVL.

The table lists this clone with a few counts. The V and J genes are TRBV6-5 and TRBJ1-4; the match to TRBD1 covers 7 bases. CDR3 length equals 14 residues. The trim removed 6 bases at V and 7 bases at J, leaving 8 bases unmatched. CDR1 is MNHEY, CDR2 SVGAGI, per germline. The CDR3 coding sequence is TGTGCCAGCAGAGACCAACAGGGGAGTGAAAAACTGTTTTTT. It is translated as CASRDQQGSEKLFF.

This clone was counted a few times. The V gene is TRBV27, the J gene TRBJ1-5, with D tentatively TRBD1 (5 bases). Germline CDR1 and CDR2: MNHEY and SMNVEV (reference sequence). Trimming took off 2 bases at V and 1 base at J, with 15 bases between the two ends. The CDR3 covers 17 residues. This CDR3 reads CASSLGGGIVSNQPQHF. The DNA for the CDR3 is TGTGCCAGCAGTTTAGGCGGGGGTATCGTCAGCAATCAGCCCCAGCATTTT.

The genes are TRBV19 and TRBJ1-3; D is perhaps TRBD1 (5 bases). Trimming shortened V by 5 bases and J by 3 bases, and 11 bases separated the two germline ends. CDR3 length: 14 amino acids. Germline V CDR1 and CDR2: LNHDA, SQIVND (reference sequence). This CDR3 reads CASSEGLLGNTIYF. Written as DNA, the CDR3 is TGTGCCAGTAGTGAGGGACTGCTTGGAAACACCATATATTTT. The complete variable domain, with remaining parts taken from reference TRBV19 and TRBJ1-3, reads DGGITQSPKYLFRKEGQNVTLSCEQNLNHDAMYWYRQDPGQGLRLIYYSQIVNDFQKGDIAEGYSVSREKKESFPLTVTSAQKNPTAFYLCASSEGLLGNTIYFGEGSWLTVV.

The V gene is TRBV4-2, the J gene TRBJ1-5; possible D gene TRBD1, 5 bases. This CDR3 is 17 amino acids long. The V end lost 0 bases, the J end lost 3 bases, and 15 bases lay between the germline ends. CDR1 is LGHNA and CDR2 is YNFKEQ in the germline V gene. CDR3 region: CASSQDTRVGLNQPQHF. The CDR3 DNA is TGTGCCAGCAGCCAAGATACCAGGGTGGGACTCAATCAGCCCCAGCATTTT.

The chain combines TRBV18 with TRBJ2-1; D may be TRBD2 (5 bases). V gave up 5 bases and J gave up 9 bases, with 11 bases separating them. The CDR3 has 12 amino acids. CDR1 is KGHSH and CDR2 is LQKENI in the germline V gene. This CDR3 is CASSSPAGEQFF. As DNA, the CDR3 is TGTGCCAGCTCAAGTCCCGCGGGTGAGCAGTTCTTC. Together with reference TRBV18 and TRBJ2-1, the CDR3 gives the full variable domain: NAGVMQNPRHLVRRRGQEARLRCSPMKGHSHVYWYRQLPEEGLKFMVYLQKENIIDESGMPKERFSAEFPKEGPSILRIQQVVRGDSAAYFCASSSPAGEQFFGPGTRLTVL.

The chain employs TRBV28 and TRBJ2-4; 8 bases line up with TRBD1. This CDR3 spans 15 amino acids. Germline trimming cut 6 bases from V and 1 base from J; bases unmatched to any gene: 5. Germline V gene data show CDR1 as MDHEN and CDR2 as SYDVKM. The CDR3 spells CASRERQGAKNIQYF. The CDR3 coding sequence is TGTGCCAGCAGAGAGAGACAGGGGGCCAAAAACATTCAGTACTTC.

The chain joins TRBV28 to TRBJ1-3; 7 bases agree with TRBD1. The CDR3 consists of 13 residues. With V trimmed by 8 bases and J by 5 bases, 6 bases remained unmatched. Germline lookup yields CDR1 MDHEN and CDR2 SYDVKM. The CDR3 sequence is CASARGLRNTIYF. In DNA, the CDR3 is TGTGCCAGCGCAAGGGGGCTCAGAAACACCATATATTTT.